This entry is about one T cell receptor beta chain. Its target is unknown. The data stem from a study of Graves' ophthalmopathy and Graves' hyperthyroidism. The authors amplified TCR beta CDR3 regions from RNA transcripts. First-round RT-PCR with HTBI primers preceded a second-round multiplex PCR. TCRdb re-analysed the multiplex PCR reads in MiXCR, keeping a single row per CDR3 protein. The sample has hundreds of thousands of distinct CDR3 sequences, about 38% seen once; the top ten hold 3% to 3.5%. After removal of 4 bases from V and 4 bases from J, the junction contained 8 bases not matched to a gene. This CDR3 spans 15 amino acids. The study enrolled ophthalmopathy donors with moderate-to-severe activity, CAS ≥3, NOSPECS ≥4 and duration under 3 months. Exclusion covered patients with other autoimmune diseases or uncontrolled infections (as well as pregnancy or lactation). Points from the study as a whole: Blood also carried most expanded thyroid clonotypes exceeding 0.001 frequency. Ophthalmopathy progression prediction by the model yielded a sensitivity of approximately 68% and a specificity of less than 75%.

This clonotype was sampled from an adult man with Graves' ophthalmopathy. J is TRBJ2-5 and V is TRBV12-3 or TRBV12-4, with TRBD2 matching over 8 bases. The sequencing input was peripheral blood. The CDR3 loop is CASSSGRAGAETQYF. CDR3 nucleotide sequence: TGTGCCAGCAGTTCGGGACGAGCGGGAGCAGAGACCCAGTACTTC.